This is a list of T cell receptor beta chains from one sample in a study of cytotoxic CD8 clonotypes in ibrutinib-treated CLL. The table came from immunoSEQ multiplex PCR; TCRdb's copy has only in-frame clones and leaves some out. The sample shows 50,000 to 60,000 clones, 70% to 90% of them seen only once. The input for sequencing was PBMCs, taken after 24 months of ibrutinib treatment. The receptors come from a human donor with chronic lymphocytic leukemia. The CDR3 runs from the conserved cysteine through the conserved F or W. D genes are given only for firm matches. Only part of the rows carry a size: once, few, many, or a class if the clone is expanded.

V gene	clone size	D gene	J gene	CDR3 length	CDR3 DNA	CDR3 protein
TRBV11-2	-	-	TRBJ1-2	13	TGTGCCAGCAGCTTAGATTTGAGCTATGGCTACACCTTC	CASSLDLSYGYTF
TRBV27	-	-	TRBJ2-3	16	TGTGCCAGCAGTTCGAACCGCGGGGCCGCCACAGATACGCAGTATTTT	CASSSNRGAATDTQYF
TRBV7-2	once	-	TRBJ2-3	14	TGTGCCAGCAGCGTCAGCGGGCACACAGATACGCAGTATTTT	CASSVSGHTDTQYF
TRBV7-2	-	-	TRBJ2-1	11	TGTGCCAGCAGCCTATTCAATGAGCAGTTCTTC	CASSLFNEQFF
TRBV10-1	-	-	TRBJ2-5	14	TGCGCCAGCAGTGAGGGGGGGACTGGGGAGACCCAGTACTTC	CASSEGGTGETQYF
TRBV9	-	-	TRBJ1-1	14	TGTGCCAGCAGCGTAGCTCCTCGGGGCGCTGAAGCTTTCTTT	CASSVAPRGAEAFF
TRBV11-1	-	-	TRBJ2-7	13	TGTGCCAGCAGCGCCGTTGTGGGGCGTGAGCAGTACTTC	CASSAVVGREQYF
TRBV13	few	TRBD2	TRBJ2-7	15	TGTGCCAGCAGCCTGGGACTAGCGGACATCTACGAGCAGTACTTC	CASSLGLADIYEQYF
TRBV5-1	-	-	TRBJ1-3	16	TGCGCCAGCAGCGAACAAGGGACCGTCTCTGGAAACACCATATATTTT	CASSEQGTVSGNTIYF
TRBV27	-	-	TRBJ1-2	13	TGTGCCAGCAGTTTACGGTATGGGGGGGGCTACACCTTC	CASSLRYGGGYTF
TRBV29-1	-	-	TRBJ2-1	16	TGCAGCGTTGAAGTTGTTAAGACAGCTTTCTACAATGAGCAGTTCTTC	CSVEVVKTAFYNEQFF
TRBV7-9	once	-	TRBJ2-1	15	TGTGCCAGCAGGAAGGGACAAGGCTCCTACAATGAGCAGTTCTTC	CASRKGQGSYNEQFF
TRBV14	-	TRBD1	TRBJ2-2	15	TGTGCCAGCAGCAAAAACAGGGGGCCAGCCGGGGAGCTGTTTTTT	CASSKNRGPAGELFF
TRBV19	-	TRBD1	TRBJ1-5	17	TGTGCCAGTAGTATATCCCCCGGGACAGGAGGCAATCAGCCCCAGCATTTT	CASSISPGTGGNQPQHF
TRBV2	-	TRBD1	TRBJ1-2	15	TGTGCCAGCAGTGGAGGACCGGACAGGGGGTATGGCTACACCTTC	CASSGGPDRGYGYTF
TRBV30	-	-	TRBJ2-5	14	TGTGCCTGGAGCCGAGACAGGCTGCAAGAGACCCAGTACTTC	CAWSRDRLQETQYF
TRBV5-1	few	TRBD1	TRBJ1-2	13	TGCGCCAGCAGCAACGGACAGGGGTATGGCTACACCTTC	CASSNGQGYGYTF
TRBV21-1	-	-	TRBJ2-7	13	TGTGCCAGCAGCGACAGTCTATTCTACGAGCAGTACTTC	CASSDSLFYEQYF
TRBV28	-	-	TRBJ1-5	17	TGTGCCAGCAGTAAAGGCCCCACCCTTCTCTTAAATCAGCCCCAGCATTTT	CASSKGPTLLLNQPQHF
TRBV5-1	-	-	TRBJ2-3	12	TGCGCCAGCAGCTTGGGTGCAGATACGCAGTATTTT	CASSLGADTQYF
TRBV7-8	-	-	TRBJ1-2	13	TGTGCCAGCAGCCCAGTCCGGGACTATGGCTACACCTTC	CASSPVRDYGYTF
TRBV29-1	-	-	TRBJ1-4	12	TGCAGCGTAGGGTCAACTAATGAAAAACTGTTTTTT	CSVGSTNEKLFF
TRBV5-4	-	-	TRBJ2-7	13	TGTGCCAGCAGCCGGGACAAATTCTACGAGCAGTACTTC	CASSRDKFYEQYF
TRBV4-3	medium-sized	-	TRBJ1-4	15	TGCGCCAGCAGCCAAGATTCGGGGGGTTATGAAAAACTGTTTTTT	CASSQDSGGYEKLFF
TRBV19	-	-	TRBJ2-7	9	TGTGCCAGTAGAGCCGAGCAGTACTTC	CASRAEQYF
TRBV19	-	-	TRBJ2-5	14	TGTGCCAGTAGTATATCAAGTTTCCAAGAGACCCAGTACTTC	CASSISSFQETQYF
TRBV6-5	-	-	TRBJ1-4	16	TGTGCCAGCAGTTCGGACGGGGGGCGAGCGGGCGAAAAACTGTTTTTT	CASSSDGGRAGEKLFF
TRBV7-9	-	TRBD2	TRBJ2-1	15	TGTGCCAGCAGCCTCACTCGACCCGGGACTACCAATGAGTTCTTC	CASSLTRPGTTNEFF
TRBV5-6	-	-	TRBJ2-1	15	TGTGCCAGCAGCTGGGACATGAGCTCCTACAATGAGCAGTTCTTC	CASSWDMSSYNEQFF
TRBV5-5	-	-	TRBJ2-1	14	TGTGCCAGCAGCGAGTACTCCACGGACAATGAGCAGTTCTTC	CASSEYSTDNEQFF
TRBV30	many	-	TRBJ1-1	12	TGTGCCTGGAGTACAAGGTCGGCTGAAGCTTTCTTT	CAWSTRSAEAFF
TRBV2	-	-	TRBJ2-7	13	TGTGCCAGCATTCGGGACATTTCCTACGAGCAGTACTTC	CASIRDISYEQYF
TRBV27	-	-	TRBJ2-5	13	TGTGCCAGCAGTTTCTCTCAGGAGGGCCCCCAGTACTTC	CASSFSQEGPQYF
TRBV19	-	-	TRBJ2-2	13	TGTGCCAGTAGTATCGAAGGCTCCGGGGAGCTGTTTTTT	CASSIEGSGELFF
TRBV11-3	once	TRBD1	TRBJ2-7	15	TGTGCCAGCAGCAAGGGACAGGGGAGGGAGCACGAGCAGTACTTC	CASSKGQGREHEQYF
TRBV23-1	few	TRBD1	TRBJ2-5	15	TGCGCCAGCATCCCGAGGGAAGGACAGGAGGAGACCCAGTACTTC	CASIPREGQEETQYF
TRBV5-1	-	TRBD2	TRBJ2-1	18	TGCGCCAGCAGCCTGCGGACTAGCGGGAGCCTTCTCCACAATGAGCAGTTCTTC	CASSLRTSGSLLHNEQFF
TRBV10-2	-	-	TRBJ2-1	14	TGCGCCAGCAGTGAGTCAGGCCGCGGAGTTGAGCAGTTCTTC	CASSESGRGVEQFF
TRBV29-1	-	TRBD1	TRBJ2-3	15	TGCAGCGTTGAACCAGGGGGCTCGAAGGCAGATACGCAGTATTTT	CSVEPGGSKADTQYF
TRBV5-6	-	TRBD1	TRBJ2-2	13	TGTGCCAGCAGCTTACAGGGGCCCGGGGAGCTGTTTTTT	CASSLQGPGELFF
TRBV4-2	-	-	TRBJ2-5	14	TGTGCCAGCAGCCGGAGCGAGAGGAGAGAGACCCAGTACTTC	CASSRSERRETQYF
TRBV19	-	TRBD2	TRBJ2-1	16	TGTGCCAGTAGTATATCAAGCGGGAGATGGGGCGGTGAGCAGTTCTTC	CASSISSGRWGGEQFF
TRBV28	few	-	TRBJ2-7	18	TGTGCCAGCAGCCACTGGTCCTTGTTAGCGGACGAACCCCTCGAGCAGTACTTC	CASSHWSLLADEPLEQYF
TRBV27	-	-	TRBJ1-1	15	TGTGCCAGCAGTGCCACGGGCGGGGGACTGCTTGAAGCTTTCTTT	CASSATGGGLLEAFF
TRBV7-6	-	-	TRBJ2-2	14	TGTGCCAGCAGCTTAGATACGAGAACCGGGGAGCTGTTTTTT	CASSLDTRTGELFF
TRBV7-9	-	TRBD1	TRBJ2-1	13	TGTGCCAGCAGCCTACAGGGGTGGAATGAGCAGTTCTTC	CASSLQGWNEQFF
TRBV27	-	TRBD2	TRBJ2-1	13	TGTGCCATCTCTGGGGGGGGGTACAATGAGCAGTTCTTC	CAISGGGYNEQFF
TRBV4-1	-	-	TRBJ2-5	18	TGCGCCAGCAGCCAAGTCGACATGGGGCTAGCTCGCAGGGAGACCCAGTACTTC	CASSQVDMGLARRETQYF
TRBV4-1	-	-	TRBJ1-3	16	TGCGCCAGCAGCCAACAACCGGGGATCGGAGGAAACACCATATATTTT	CASSQQPGIGGNTIYF
TRBV19	-	-	TRBJ1-2	13	TGTGCCAGTATCGGGGCGGGGGACTATGGCTACACCTTC	CASIGAGDYGYTF